This TCR beta chain emerged from a study of early T cells in non-severe SARS-CoV-2 infection. For the study at large: RNA in bulk from unsorted whole blood was sequenced, and chains were unpaired.

As to this clonotype: The antigen is not known.

Individual cDNA molecules each received unique molecular identifiers attached to them. TCRdb passed the 5' RACE reads through MiXCR, listing each CDR3 protein once. The table lists around 92,000 distinct CDR3 sequences, roughly 11% of them singletons. Overall study findings and caveats: Using VDJdb, the matching emphasized anti-spike CD8 responses while missing private and CD4 specificities.

The CDR3 contains 13 residues. The V and J ends lost 4 bases and 6 bases respectively, with 12 bases between them. Looked up from germline, CDR1 is MNHEY and CDR2 is SVGAGI. This chain joins TRBV6-5 and TRBJ1-2; the D gene is possibly TRBD1 (5 bases). The TCR comes from an adult who was a healthcare worker with PCR-confirmed SARS-CoV-2 infection or an uninfected control (not recorded which). The sequencing input was whole blood. Here the CDR3 DNA reads TGTGCCAGCAGTTTGTGGGGACGGGATGGCTACACCTTC. Translation: CASSLWGRDGYTF.